This T cell receptor beta chain derives from a study of T-cell reconstitution after alpha-beta-depleted transplantation in children. Unique molecular identifiers were incorporated into the prepared TCRbeta library. TCRdb re-analysed the PCR reads in MiXCR, keeping a single row per CDR3 protein. The table records around 200,000 distinct CDR3 sequences, about 6.4% of them present only once. Sequencing was performed on PBMCs from the stem cell graft donor, taken from the stem cell graft. This sequence was found in a human donor who donated a stem cell graft to a child with Wiskott-Aldrich syndrome.

The CDR3 nucleotides are TGTGCCAGCAGCTCCTCCGGGACGACTCACTACCCTGGAAACACCATATATTTT. This codes for CASSSSGTTHYPGNTIYF. The V call is TRBV7-3, the J call TRBJ1-3; tentative D call: TRBD1 (5 bases). This CDR3 region has 18 residues. The V and J ends lost 4 bases and 2 bases respectively, with 21 bases between them. CDR1 is SGHTA and CDR2 is FQGTGA in the germline V gene.